What follows are 31 T cell receptor beta chains derived from one specimen sequenced in a study of control samples from healthy donors and cancer patients. Here immunoSEQ multiplex PCR was the method, and the copy in TCRdb shows in-frame clones only, minus some. The table lists tens of thousands of clones, approximately 89% of them singletons. Sequenced sample: blood. These receptors were collected from a man aged 50 to 60 in good health.

The chain recombines TRBV10-2 with TRBJ2-2; 7 nucleotides match TRBD2. J was trimmed by 7 bases and V by 0 bases; bases with no gene match: 2. In germline, CDR1 is WSHSY, CDR2 SAAADI. This CDR3 contains 14 residues. DNA of the CDR3: TGCGCCAGCAGTGAGTCGGGCGGGGGCGGGGAGCTGTTTTTT. Protein product: CASSESGGGGELFF.

V is TRBV9 and J is TRBJ1-6; TRBD1 matches 10 bases. CDR1 is SGDLS, CDR2 YYNGEE, per germline. This CDR3 region has 15 residues. The trim removed 0 bases at V and 10 bases at J, leaving 4 bases unmatched. CDR3: CASSVEGTGVSPLHF. The CDR3, as DNA: TGTGCCAGCAGCGTAGAAGGGACAGGGGTCTCACCCCTCCACTTT.

This clone has more than one count but fewer than ten. V is TRBV2 and J is TRBJ1-5; no firm D call. Per germline, CDR1 SNHLY and CDR2 FYNNEI. The CDR3 is 13 residues long. The V end was cut by 3 bases, the J end by 4 bases, with 7 bases between. The CDR3 region is CASSDFGNQPQHF. CDR3 DNA sequence: TGTGCCAGCAGTGATTTCGGTAATCAGCCCCAGCATTTT.

The rearrangement links TRBV2 to TRBJ1-6, with D possibly matching TRBD1 (5 bases). The CDR3 runs to 13 residues. V was cut by 2 bases and J by 13 bases, with 12 bases left in between. Germline CDR1 and CDR2: SNHLY and FYNNEI. The CDR3 DNA sequence: TGTGCCAGCAGTGAACGTGGGGGGATTCCCCTCCACTTT. Translation: CASSERGGIPLHF.

The chain has TRBV6-2 or TRBV6-3 and TRBJ2-7; D ambiguous. The CDR3 runs 12 residues. Germline V gives CDR1 MNHEY, CDR2 SVGEGT. Trimming cost V 2 bases and J 7 bases, with 9 bases left between them. CDR3 protein: CASSYHPPEQYF. CDR3 in DNA: TGTGCCAGCAGTTACCACCCGCCTGAGCAGTACTTC.

The chain joins TRBV6-2 or TRBV6-3 to TRBJ1-5; weak D call: TRBD1 (5 bases). Germline assignment: CDR1 MNHEY and CDR2 SVGEGT. The CDR3 loop spans 14 amino acids. V was trimmed by 2 bases and J by 1 base, leaving 6 bases between them. The CDR3 is CASSYGGSNQPQHF. In DNA form, the CDR3 reads TGTGCCAGCAGTTACGGGGGGAGCAATCAGCCCCAGCATTTT.

The chain recombines TRBV2 with TRBJ2-7, with D unclear. The CDR3 contains 13 residues. Germline V gene sequence: CDR1 SNHLY, CDR2 FYNNEI. V was pared by 7 bases and J by 5 bases, with 15 bases between. Here the CDR3 reads CASTPRLRDEQYF. The CDR3, as DNA: TGTGCCAGCACCCCCCGACTCCGGGACGAGCAGTACTTC.

The chain recombines TRBV5-4 with TRBJ2-7; 8 bases match TRBD1. The ends lost 2 bases at V and 7 bases at J; junction bases unmatched: 5. CDR3 length equals 13 residues. Germline lookup yields CDR1 SGHNT and CDR2 YYREEE (reference sequence). As DNA, the CDR3 is TGTGCCAGCAGCTTTCAGGGGGCGCGTGAGCAGTACTTC. This codes for CASSFQGAREQYF.

The rearrangement links TRBV7-6 to TRBJ1-4; no clear D. The germline V gene encodes CDR1 SGHVS and CDR2 FNYEAQ. With 1 base removed from V and 0 bases from J, the gap between germline ends came to 6 bases. The CDR3 consists of 15 residues. The CDR3 here is CASSLVAATNEKLFF. The CDR3 DNA follows: TGTGCCAGCAGCTTAGTCGCCGCAACTAATGAAAAACTGTTTTTT.

Notes on this clone: Given a far larger clone just one base away, this is likely a sequencing read error. This chain links TRBV6-5 with TRBJ2-5; the D gene is possibly TRBD1 (8 bases). Germline values: CDR1 MNHEY, CDR2 SVGAGI. The CDR3 is 15 residues long. DNA of the CDR3: TGTGCCTGCAGTCTCGAAACAGGGGGGGGAGAGACCCAGTACTTC. Translation: CACSLETGGGETQYF.

The chain uses TRBV14 and TRBJ2-1, with D maybe TRBD2 (6 bases). This CDR3 has 18 amino acids. Deletions cut 4 bases from V and 1 base from J, with 20 bases between. Germline V gene sequence: CDR1 SGHDN, CDR2 FVKESK. This chain's CDR3 is CASSPRGALAVSYNEQFF. Here the CDR3 DNA reads TGTGCCAGCAGCCCCAGAGGTGCTTTAGCGGTTTCCTACAATGAGCAGTTCTTC.

This clone has more than one count but fewer than ten. This chain joins TRBV14 and TRBJ2-7; D is unclear. Per the germline V gene, CDR1 is SGHDN and CDR2 is FVKESK. V was shortened by 1 base and J by 1 base, with 17 bases between the two germline ends. This CDR3 is 17 amino acids long. The CDR3 loop is CASSQVAPGLGSYEQYF. The CDR3 DNA reads TGTGCCAGCAGCCAAGTGGCCCCGGGCCTTGGGTCCTACGAGCAGTACTTC.

V gene TRBV11-3 combines with J gene TRBJ2-3; perhaps TRBD2 as D (6 bases). Germline V lookup: CDR1 SGHNT, CDR2 YENEEA. V was pared by 3 bases and J by 6 bases, with 13 bases between. The length of the CDR3 is 14 residues. Here the CDR3 reads CASSFGPGVDTQYF. For the CDR3, the DNA is TGTGCCAGCAGCTTCGGTCCGGGGGTCGATACGCAGTATTTT.

V gene TRBV5-4 combines with J gene TRBJ2-1; D is unclear. CDR1 SGHNT and CDR2 YYREEE come from the germline V gene (reference sequence). CDR3 length: 12 amino acids. V dropped 3 bases and J dropped 12 bases, with 13 bases sitting between them. CDR3 loop: CASSSPSVGQFF. The CDR3 DNA follows: TGTGCCAGCAGCTCTCCTAGTGTCGGGCAGTTCTTC.

V gene TRBV2 combines with J gene TRBJ2-3; perhaps TRBD2 as D (5 bases). Germline values: CDR1 SNHLY, CDR2 FYNNEI. Trimming shortened V by 2 bases and J by 5 bases, and 11 bases separated the two germline ends. CDR3 length: 14 amino acids. CDR3 protein: CASSEKEVGDTQYF. The CDR3, as DNA: TGTGCCAGCAGTGAAAAGGAGGTTGGAGATACGCAGTATTTT.

The J gene is TRBJ1-1, the V gene TRBV6-6, with D unresolved. Per germline, CDR1 MNHNY and CDR2 SVGAGI (reference sequence). The CDR3 is made up of 14 amino acids. Trimming took 5 bases from V and 0 from J, leaving 10 bases between them. CDR3 residues: CASSPMSVNTEAFF. The CDR3 DNA reads TGTGCCAGCAGTCCAATGTCGGTGAACACTGAAGCTTTCTTT.

Regarding this clone: The junction does not match germline at one end; this may be a read error. The gene calls are TRBV6-5 and TRBJ1-5; D unresolved. Per germline, CDR1 MNHEY and CDR2 SVGAGI. This CDR3 region has 14 residues. In nucleotides, the CDR3 is TGTACCAGCAGTCGCCTTACTAACTATCAGCCCCAGCATTTT. Its protein is CTSSRLTNYQPQHF.

This clone was seen more than once but under ten times. This chain connects TRBV29-1 to TRBJ1-1; a weak D match, TRBD1 (6 bases). Germline assignment: CDR1 SQVTM and CDR2 ANQGSEA. The CDR3 has 15 amino acids. Trimming cost V 6 bases and J 0 bases, with 17 bases left between them. The CDR3 protein is CSVLRGFRMNTEAFF. As DNA, the CDR3 is TGCAGCGTCCTCAGGGGCTTTAGGATGAACACTGAAGCTTTCTTT.

The rearrangement uses TRBV11-2 and TRBJ1-5, with a possible D match to TRBD1 (5 bases). The CDR3 has 14 residues. The germline CDR1 and CDR2 sequences are SGHAT and FQNNGV. V was cut by 0 bases and J by 6 bases, with 9 bases left in between. CDR3 in amino acids: CASSLEGVGQPQHF. The CDR3 DNA is TGTGCCAGCAGCTTAGAAGGGGTAGGTCAGCCCCAGCATTTT.

This rearrangement joins TRBV18 to TRBJ2-1; 8 bases agree with TRBD2. CDR1 and CDR2 from the germline V gene are KGHSH and LQKENI. The CDR3 loop spans 17 amino acids. Trimming removed 4 bases from V and 5 bases from J; junction bases left unmatched: 13. CDR3 DNA sequence: TGTGCCAGCTCACTACAGTACGGGGGGGTACTTCACAATGAGCAGTTCTTC. This gives the protein CASSLQYGGVLHNEQFF.

The chain joins TRBV5-1 to TRBJ2-3; D assignment may be TRBD1 or TRBD2 (5 bases each). Germline V gene data show CDR1 as SGHRS and CDR2 as YFSETQ. V was shortened by 7 bases and J by 3 bases, with 12 bases between the two germline ends. The CDR3 is 13 amino acids. Written as DNA, the CDR3 is TGCGCCAGCGGGGCAGGGAGAACAGATACGCAGTATTTT. Translated: CASGAGRTDTQYF. The whole variable domain, remainder taken from reference TRBV5-1 and TRBJ2-3, is KAGVTQTPRYLIKTRGQQVTLSCSPISGHRSVSWYQQTPGQGLQFLFEYFSETQRNKGNFPGRFSGRQFSNSRSEMNVSTLELGDSALYLCASGAGRTDTQYFGPGTRLTVL.

The V call is TRBV6-5, the J call TRBJ1-4; D remains unclear. Deletions cut 2 bases from V and 8 bases from J, with 12 bases between. The CDR3 contains 14 residues. CDR1 and CDR2 (germline): MNHEY, SVGAGI. The CDR3 spells CASSYGPRYEKLFF. In DNA, the CDR3 is TGTGCCAGCAGTTACGGGCCCCGTTACGAAAAACTGTTTTTT.

The DNA for the CDR3 is TGTGCCAGCAGCCCGTGGGTTGGGACTCCGAGCTCCTACGAGCAGTACTTC. Residues: CASSPWVGTPSSYEQYF. This chain connects TRBV11-2 to TRBJ2-7; tentative D call: TRBD2 (6 bases). Germline assignment: CDR1 SGHAT and CDR2 FQNNGV. The CDR3 extends over 17 amino acids. Between the trimmed V and J ends, which lost 5 bases and 0 bases, there was a span of 20 bases.

In this sample, this clone turned up once. As DNA, the CDR3 is TGTGCCAGCAGTTCCACTAGCGGGGGGGCCTTCGGGGAGCTGTTTTTT. Residues: CASSSTSGGAFGELFF. The chain links TRBV2 to TRBJ2-2; 13 bases agree with TRBD2. The CDR3 is 16 residues long. Per germline, CDR1 SNHLY and CDR2 FYNNEI. The V and J ends lost 5 bases and 7 bases, in that order; junction bases with no gene match: 7.

This chain uses TRBV7-8 with TRBJ2-5; unclear D gene. The better agreement between TRBJ2-7 and the DNA end casts doubt on the J call. The CDR3 contains 11 residues. The V gene's germline CDR1 is SGHVS and CDR2 FQNEAQ. The CDR3 bases are TGTGCCAGCAGCTTAAACTACGAGCAGTACTTC. It codes for CASSLNYEQYF.

This clone was observed a single time. The chain joins TRBV7-2 to TRBJ2-1, with 8 nucleotides matching TRBD2. The CDR3 covers 17 residues. Trimming at V came to 0 bases and at J to 5 bases, leaving 9 bases not matched to a gene. CDR1 is SGHTA and CDR2 is FQGNSA in the germline V gene. The chain's CDR3 is CASSLAAGGRGDNEQFF. CDR3 sequence (DNA): TGTGCCAGCAGCTTAGCCGCCGGGGGGCGGGGGGACAATGAGCAGTTCTTC.

The V gene is TRBV27, the J gene TRBJ1-1; D unresolved. The germline V and J ends were trimmed by 6 bases and 6 bases, with 14 bases remaining between them. The CDR3 runs to 13 residues. Per germline, CDR1 MNHEY and CDR2 SMNVEV (reference sequence). Here the CDR3 reads CASSPSYRAEAFF. DNA for the CDR3: TGTGCCAGCAGCCCTTCGTACCGGGCTGAAGCTTTCTTT.

This clone was seen just once. The chain recombines TRBV5-6 with TRBJ2-7; 11 positions agree with TRBD1. Germline assignment: CDR1 SGHDT and CDR2 YYEEEE. The V and J ends lost 3 bases and 3 bases, in that order; junction bases with no gene match: 8. There are 16 residues in the CDR3. The CDR3: CASSSPDRGLFYEQYF. Here the CDR3 DNA reads TGTGCCAGCAGCTCCCCGGACAGGGGGCTTTTCTACGAGCAGTACTTC.

This chain uses TRBV2 with TRBJ2-2, with D unresolved. The CDR3 extends over 13 amino acids. Between the trimmed V and J ends, which lost 8 bases and 0 bases, there was a span of 7 bases. Germline lookup yields CDR1 SNHLY and CDR2 FYNNEI. As DNA, the CDR3 is TGTGCCAGCGTGGACCCGAACACCGGGGAGCTGTTTTTT. It specifies CASVDPNTGELFF.

The genes are TRBV6-6 and TRBJ2-3, with D perhaps TRBD1 (5 bases). Looked up from germline, CDR1 is MNHNY and CDR2 is SVGAGI (reference sequence). V was pared by 2 bases and J by 0 bases, with 9 bases between. The CDR3 totals 15 residues. As DNA, the CDR3 is TGTGCCAGCAGTTACAGGGGCACTAGCACAGATACGCAGTATTTT. The encoded protein is CASSYRGTSTDTQYF.

The rearrangement links TRBV18 to TRBJ2-3; 8 nucleotides match TRBD1. The V segment lost 6 bases and the J segment 0 bases; nucleotides outside the gene matches: 8. CDR1 is KGHSH, CDR2 LQKENI, per germline. CDR3 length: 16 residues. DNA for the CDR3: TGTGCCAGCTCGTCTGCCGGGACAGGCAGCACAGATACGCAGTATTTT. It translates to CASSSAGTGSTDTQYF.